The rows below give T cell receptor beta chains drawn from one sample of a study of blood T cells in healthy people across ages. MiXCR, applied by TCRdb to the 5' RACE reads, yields one record per CDR3 protein. The sample lists 1.5 million to 2 million distinct CDR3 sequences; roughly 52% were seen once. The sequenced material came from blood. The source is a middle-aged woman in good health. CDR3s include the opening cysteine and the closing phenylalanine or tryptophan. The D gene is left open where the match is weak. Expanded clones get a size class; other rows say once, few or many, or leave the size out.

>TRBV6-5|TRBJ2-5|TRBD1|.
TGTGCCAGCAGCCCCTTGACAGGGGGCCTTTGGGAGACCCAGTACTTC
CASSPLTGGLWETQYF
>TRBV6-2/TRBV6-3|TRBJ2-1|TRBD2|few
TGTGCCAGCAGGGTAGCGGGGGGGCGCTACAATGAGCAGTTCTTC
CASRVAGGRYNEQFF
>TRBV7-2|TRBJ1-2|.|.
TGTGCCAGCAGCTTAAGGGTCCTCCCCTATGGCTACACCTTC
CASSLRVLPYGYTF
>TRBV5-6|TRBJ2-3|.|.
TGTGCCAGCAGCTGGTGGAGCAGGGGGAGGACAGATACGCAGTATTTT
CASSWWSRGRTDTQYF
>TRBV12-5|TRBJ2-7|TRBD2|.
TGTGCTAGTGGTTTCCACGCTAGCGGGGGGAACGCCTACGAGCAGTACTTC
CASGFHASGGNAYEQYF
>TRBV27|TRBJ2-1|.|few
TGTGCCAGCAGTTTATCGGCCTTTATGGGTGAGCAGTTCTTC
CASSLSAFMGEQFF
>TRBV6-2/TRBV6-3|TRBJ1-6|TRBD1|.
TGTGCCAGCAGTTACTCACTGGGACAGGGACCTTCACCCCTCCACTTT
CASSYSLGQGPSPLHF
>TRBV12-3/TRBV12-4|TRBJ2-1|TRBD2|.
TGTGCCAGCAGTCATGGAGGCGGGGGATTGGGCAGTGAGCAGTTCTTC
CASSHGGGGLGSEQFF
>TRBV27|TRBJ1-4|.|.
TGTGCCAGCAGTTCCCGGGTCACTAATGAAAAACTGTTTTTT
CASSSRVTNEKLFF
>TRBV5-1|TRBJ2-5|.|.
TGCGCCAGCAGCTCTGACGGGGTTCTTCGGGAGACCCAGTACTTC
CASSSDGVLRETQYF
>TRBV11-2|TRBJ2-2|.|once
TGTGCCAGCAGCTTACTGGCAGGGGGGAACGGGGAGCTGTTTTTT
CASSLLAGGNGELFF
>TRBV7-2|TRBJ2-3|.|few
TGTGCCAGCAGCTTAAATAGCATTAAGGATGCGCAGTATTTT
CASSLNSIKDAQYF
>TRBV2|TRBJ2-1|.|.
TGTGCCAGCAGTGACACAGGCCGAACGTACAATGAGCAGTTCTTC
CASSDTGRTYNEQFF
>TRBV12-3/TRBV12-4|TRBJ2-5|TRBD2|.
TGTGCCAGCAGTTTTGACTTAGCGGGGGACGGGAAGACCCAGTACTTC
CASSFDLAGDGKTQYF
>TRBV20-1|TRBJ2-6|.|.
TGCAGTGCAAAACAAGGGTCTGGGGCCAACGTCCTGACTTTC
CSAKQGSGANVLTF
>TRBV4-2|TRBJ2-1|.|.
TGTGCCAGCAGCCTTAGTCCCGGGACACGGTCGGAGCAGTTCTTC
CASSLSPGTRSEQFF
>TRBV7-2|TRBJ2-5|.|.
TGTGCCAGCATCGAGACGGCCGGCCAAGAGACCCAGTACTTC
CASIETAGQETQYF
>TRBV4-3|TRBJ1-5|.|few
TGCGCCAGCAGCCAAGAAGCAACAGTCAATCAGCCCCAGCATTTT
CASSQEATVNQPQHF
>TRBV18|TRBJ2-5|.|.
TGTGCCAGCTCACCTAAAGGGACCCAGTACTTC
CASSPKGTQYF
>TRBV3-1|TRBJ2-7|.|many
TGTGCCAGCAGCCAAGTGGGCGAGCAGTACTTC
CASSQVGEQYF
>TRBV14|TRBJ2-7|TRBD1|.
TGTGCCAGCAACCAAAGGGGGCGGAACGAGCAGTACTTC
CASNQRGRNEQYF
>TRBV15|TRBJ2-1|.|.
TGTGTCACCAGCAGACCTCCGGGGCCCGGCTACAATGAGCAGTTCTTC
CVTSRPPGPGYNEQFF
>TRBV2|TRBJ1-2|TRBD1|few
TGTGCCAACCACGGACAGGGGGCAGACTATGGCTACACCTTC
CANHGQGADYGYTF
>TRBV20-1|TRBJ1-2|TRBD1|.
TGCAGTGCTAGAGGCGGGGCCGGGACAGAGTATGGCTACACCTTC
CSARGGAGTEYGYTF
>TRBV10-3|TRBJ2-5|.|.
TGTGCCATCAGCACAGGGAGGGAGACCCAGTACTTC
CAISTGRETQYF
>TRBV20-1|TRBJ2-5|TRBD2|.
TGCAGTGCTAGACCCCAAAAGCGGGAGAACCAAGAGACCCAGTACTTC
CSARPQKRENQETQYF
>TRBV12-3/TRBV12-4|TRBJ2-5|TRBD1|.
TGTGCCAGCAGTAAAAACGTGGGGACAGGGGGACAGGAGACCCAGTACTTC
CASSKNVGTGGQETQYF
>TRBV4-3|TRBJ2-2|.|few
TGCGCCAGCAGCCAAGTTGGGTGGCGAACCGGGGAGCTGTTTTTT
CASSQVGWRTGELFF
>TRBV7-2|TRBJ2-4|.|.
TGTGCCAGCAGCCCCGGGACACCCGGACCCGAGCGGTACTTC
CASSPGTPGPERYF
>TRBV20-1|TRBJ2-5|TRBD2|.
TGCAGTGCTGATGGACGGGAGGGGGGAAGCATCAAGACCCAGTACTTC
CSADGREGGSIKTQYF
>TRBV7-2|TRBJ1-5|TRBD1|.
TGTGCCAGCAGCTCTCAACAGGGGCGGAATCAGCCCCAGCATTTT
CASSSQQGRNQPQHF
>TRBV6-5|TRBJ2-5|.|once
TGTGCCAGCAGTTCAGCTGGACAGGAGATTAGCGGGGAGCAGTACTTC
CASSSAGQEISGEQYF
>TRBV27|TRBJ1-2|.|.
TGTGCCAGCAGTTTATCGGGCAGAAACTATGGCTACACCTTC
CASSLSGRNYGYTF
>TRBV5-1|TRBJ2-3|.|few
TGCGCCAGCAGCTCGGGAACGACAGAGATGGATACGCAGTATTTT
CASSSGTTEMDTQYF
>TRBV18|TRBJ2-3|.|many
TGTGCCAGCAGCCCGCGCCGCACAGATACGCAGTATTTT
CASSPRRTDTQYF
>TRBV4-1|TRBJ1-5|.|.
TGCGCCAGCAGCCAAGAGGCCCAGGGCTTTACCCATCAGCCCCAGCATTTT
CASSQEAQGFTHQPQHF
>TRBV20-1|TRBJ2-1|.|.
TGCAGTGCTAGGAGACTAGAAAGCTCCTACAATGAGCAGTTCTTC
CSARRLESSYNEQFF
>TRBV28|TRBJ2-3|.|.
TGTGCCAGCAGTTTAGGGGGGGCACTCTATACGCAGTATTTT
CASSLGGALYTQYF
>TRBV7-8|TRBJ2-3|.|.
TGTGCCAGCATCGGGGTTTGGACAGATACGCAGTATTTT
CASIGVWTDTQYF
>TRBV10-3|TRBJ1-5|.|.
TGTGCCATCAGTGAGTCTACGGATTTCAATCAGCCCCAGCATTTT
CAISESTDFNQPQHF
>TRBV20-1|TRBJ2-5|TRBD2|few
TGCAGTGCTAGACGCCTAGCGGTAGTAGGCCATGAGCAGTACTTC
CSARRLAVVGHEQYF
>TRBV6-6|TRBJ1-1|.|.
TGTGCCAGCAGTTATGAGCCTGAAGCTTTCTTT
CASSYEPEAFF
>TRBV6-5|TRBJ2-7|TRBD1|few
TGTGCCAGCGGACAGGGGCCAAGCTACGAGCAGTACTTC
CASGQGPSYEQYF
>TRBV12-5|TRBJ2-3|.|.
TGTGCTAGTGGTTTGGTCCTCTACCGAATGGGCACAGATACGCAGTATTTT
CASGLVLYRMGTDTQYF
>TRBV7-8|TRBJ2-7|.|few
TGTGCCAGCAGCCAGCCTGTTTACTACGAGCAGTACTTC
CASSQPVYYEQYF
>TRBV7-3|TRBJ2-7|.|few
TGTGCCAGCAGCCTAATGAAGGGGAGAAGGGCCTACGAGCAGTACTTC
CASSLMKGRRAYEQYF
>TRBV6-2/TRBV6-3|TRBJ2-1|TRBD1|.
TGTGCCAGCAGTTACGCAGGGGGACCCAACAATGAGCAGTTCTTC
CASSYAGGPNNEQFF
>TRBV11-2|TRBJ2-3|.|few
TGTGCCAGCACTACCTCAGATACGCAGTATTTT
CASTTSDTQYF
>TRBV18|TRBJ2-5|.|.
TGTGCCAGCTCACCAATTTCGGGTTCTCAAGAGACCCAGTACTTC
CASSPISGSQETQYF
>TRBV20-1|TRBJ2-3|.|few
TGCAGTGCTATCCCCCAAGGGGAGACTCCCACAGATACGCAGTATTTT
CSAIPQGETPTDTQYF
>TRBV20-1|TRBJ2-3|.|.
TGCAGTGCCACCGCGGGACAGATGAGGGTGAATACGCAGTATTTT
CSATAGQMRVNTQYF
>TRBV4-1|TRBJ2-1|.|few
TGCGCCAGCAGCCTGGCGGACGGTCACAATGAGCAGTTCTTC
CASSLADGHNEQFF
>TRBV24-1|TRBJ2-3|TRBD2|.
TGTGCCACCGAAAGGACTAGCGGTACAGATACGCAGTATTTT
CATERTSGTDTQYF
>TRBV20-1|TRBJ2-7|.|.
TGCAGTGCGTTAAACAGGAAAATCTACGAGCAGTACTTC
CSALNRKIYEQYF
>TRBV7-9|TRBJ2-1|.|.
TGTGCCAGCAGCCCGGTCAGGGGAGGGCAGTTCTTC
CASSPVRGGQFF
>TRBV27|TRBJ2-6|.|few
TGTGCCAGCAGTTTATTTCAGGGCGGAAGCTCTGGGGCCAACGTCCTGACTTTC
CASSLFQGGSSGANVLTF
>TRBV5-6|TRBJ1-5|.|.
TGTGCCAGCAGCTCAACAAAATACAGAAAAAATAGCAATCAGCCCCAGCATTTT
CASSSTKYRKNSNQPQHF